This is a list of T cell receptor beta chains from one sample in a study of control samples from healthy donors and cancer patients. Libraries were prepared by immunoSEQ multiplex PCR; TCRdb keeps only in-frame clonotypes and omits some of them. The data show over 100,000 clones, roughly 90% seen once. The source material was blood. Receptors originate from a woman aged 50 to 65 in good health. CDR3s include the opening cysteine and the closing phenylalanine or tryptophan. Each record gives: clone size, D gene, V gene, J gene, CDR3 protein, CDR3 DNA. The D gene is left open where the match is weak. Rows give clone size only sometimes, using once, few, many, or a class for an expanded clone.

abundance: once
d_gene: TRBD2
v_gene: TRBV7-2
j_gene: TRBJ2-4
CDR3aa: CASRFSGGRGIQYF
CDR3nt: TGTGCCAGCAGATTTAGCGGGGGGCGGGGCATTCAGTACTTC

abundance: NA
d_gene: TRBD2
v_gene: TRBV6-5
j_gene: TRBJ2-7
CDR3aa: CASQTGTSGAYEQYF
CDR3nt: TGTGCCAGCCAAACGGGGACTAGCGGGGCATACGAGCAGTACTTC

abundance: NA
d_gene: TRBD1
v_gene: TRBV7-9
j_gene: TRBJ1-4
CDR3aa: CASSLALGQGRRDEKLFF
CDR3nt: TGTGCCAGCAGCTTAGCGCTCGGACAGGGTCGGCGTGATGAAAAACTGTTTTTT

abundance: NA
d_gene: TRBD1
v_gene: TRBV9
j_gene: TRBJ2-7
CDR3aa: CASSLGGTGGHEQYF
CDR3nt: TGTGCCAGCAGCCTAGGCGGGACAGGGGGCCACGAGCAGTACTTC

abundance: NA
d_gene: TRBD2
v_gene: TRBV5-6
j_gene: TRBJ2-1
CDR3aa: CASSSRLLAGAYNEQFF
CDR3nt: TGTGCCAGCAGCTCCCGGCTGCTAGCGGGAGCTTACAATGAGCAGTTCTTC

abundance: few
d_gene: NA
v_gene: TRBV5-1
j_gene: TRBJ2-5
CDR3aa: CASSLEGGQEETQYF
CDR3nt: TGCGCCAGCAGCTTGGAAGGCGGGCAGGAAGAGACCCAGTACTTC

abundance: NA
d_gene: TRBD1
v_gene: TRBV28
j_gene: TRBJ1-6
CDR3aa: CASSLVRGHNNSPLHF
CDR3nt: TGTGCCAGCAGTTTGGTCAGGGGGCACAATAATTCACCCCTCCACTTT

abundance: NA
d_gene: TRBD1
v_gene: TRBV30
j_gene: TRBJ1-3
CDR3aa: CAWSVPGGARNTIYF
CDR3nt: TGTGCCTGGAGTGTCCCAGGGGGTGCGCGAAACACCATATATTTT

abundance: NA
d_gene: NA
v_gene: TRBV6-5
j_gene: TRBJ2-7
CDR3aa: CASSSRDYEQYF
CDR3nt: TGTGCCAGCAGTTCCAGGGACTACGAGCAGTACTTC

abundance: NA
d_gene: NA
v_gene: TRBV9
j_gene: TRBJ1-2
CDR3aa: CASSVGANSGYGYTF
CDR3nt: TGTGCCAGCAGCGTTGGGGCAAATTCCGGCTATGGCTACACCTTC

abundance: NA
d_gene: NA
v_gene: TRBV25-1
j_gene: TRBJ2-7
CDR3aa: CATLRQGSYEQYF
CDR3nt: TGTGCCACCCTCCGACAAGGGTCCTACGAGCAGTACTTC